The 17 T cell receptor beta chains listed next were all sequenced from one sample in a study of T-cell memory formation after mild COVID-19. Each CDR3 protein gets one entry after TCRdb re-called the 5' RACE reads with MiXCR. The sample lists about 390,000 distinct CDR3 sequences; approximately 15% were seen once. The source material was PBMCs or a T cell subset sorted from them (not recorded which). The receptors stem from a man younger than 30 who had mild COVID-19 (a few samples of this study predate the infection). Cell type and time point are not known.

The chain carries TRBV15 and TRBJ2-5, with a weak D call TRBD1 (6 bases). Between the trimmed V and J ends, which lost 0 bases and 5 bases, there was a span of 13 bases. Per germline, CDR1 LNHNV and CDR2 YYDKDF (reference sequence). This CDR3 is built from 15 residues. In DNA, the CDR3 is TGTGCCACCAGCAGAGAAGTGGGGGCGAGGGAGACCCAGTACTTC. Translating it yields CATSREVGARETQYF.

The chain combines TRBV29-1 with TRBJ2-5, with D perhaps TRBD1 (6 bases). This CDR3 has 15 amino acids. V was clipped by 0 bases and J by 5 bases, with 16 bases between them. Germline V lookup: CDR1 SQVTM, CDR2 ANQGSEA. CDR3 amino acids: CSVEDGWQGTETQYF. DNA of the CDR3: TGCAGCGTTGAAGATGGGTGGCAGGGGACGGAGACCCAGTACTTC.

This clonotype was counted a few times. CDR3 residues: CASSPDRVRTEAFF. CDR3 coding DNA: TGTGCCAGCAGCCCGGACAGGGTGAGGACTGAAGCTTTCTTT. V gene TRBV7-9 combines with J gene TRBJ1-1; 8 bases are a match to TRBD1. V lost 5 bases, J lost 5 bases, and 7 bases stayed unmatched. The CDR3 consists of 14 residues. In germline, CDR1 is SEHNR, CDR2 FQNEAQ (reference sequence).

V gene TRBV20-1 combines with J gene TRBJ2-6, with D hard to call. V lost 3 bases and J 0 bases, leaving 9 bases between the germline ends. CDR1 and CDR2 from the germline V gene are DFQATT and SNEGSKA (reference sequence). CDR3 length: 15 amino acids. CDR3 amino acids: CSARDPTSGANVLTF. As DNA, the CDR3 is TGCAGTGCTAGGGACCCCACCTCTGGGGCCAACGTCCTGACTTTC.

This chain connects TRBV6-6 to TRBJ1-2, with D unresolved. V shed 4 bases and J shed 5 bases, with 8 bases lying between them. The CDR3 is 12 residues long. Germline CDR1 and CDR2: MNHNY and SVGAGI (reference sequence). The CDR3 sequence: CASSSPQYGYTF. The CDR3 DNA reads as TGTGCCAGCAGTTCGCCGCAATATGGCTACACCTTC.

This clonotype was picked up a small number of times. V and J are TRBV11-2 and TRBJ2-4; D is unclear. CDR1 and CDR2 from the germline V gene are SGHAT and FQNNGV. The CDR3 runs to 14 residues. The V end lost 6 bases, the J end lost 8 bases, and 17 bases lay between the germline ends. CDR3 region: CASSTGVMSDIQYF. The CDR3 region has the DNA TGTGCCAGCAGTACGGGTGTAATGTCGGACATTCAGTACTTC.

This clonotype turned up a few times. Relative to the germline gene, one junction end is altered; a read error may explain this. The V and J genes are TRBV5-6 and TRBJ1-1; D remains ambiguous. This CDR3 is built from 14 residues. Germline CDR1 reads SGHDT; CDR2 reads YYEEEE. Written as DNA, the CDR3 is TGTGCCAGCAGCTTCGGGTTGATGAAGACTGAAGCTTTCTTT. Protein sequence: CASSFGLMKTEAFF.

This clonotype was counted only a few times. In DNA form, the CDR3 reads TGTGCCAGCAGTTACGCCAACTACGAGCAGTACGTC. Translating gives CASSYANYEQYV. The chain recombines TRBV6-5 with TRBJ2-7; D gene uncertain. V lost 2 bases and J 3 bases, leaving 5 bases between the germline ends. Germline loops: CDR1 MNHEY, CDR2 SVGAGI. The CDR3 is 12 residues long.

This chain uses TRBV7-2 with TRBJ1-1; D is possibly TRBD1 (5 bases). V lost 3 bases and J lost 3, with 11 bases in between. Per the germline V gene, CDR1 is SGHTA and CDR2 is FQGNSA. The CDR3 runs 14 residues. CDR3 bases: TGTGCCAGCAGCTTTATCCCCAGGGACACTGAAGCTTTCTTT. The encoded protein is CASSFIPRDTEAFF.

This clonotype appeared a few times. The CDR3 bases are TGTGCCAGCAGCCAAACCTTCGGCGGGGGGGCTTCCTACAATGAGCAGTTCTTC. Its protein product is CASSQTFGGGASYNEQFF. The chain couples TRBV11-1 to TRBJ2-1, with 9 bases identical to TRBD2. CDR1 and CDR2 (germline): SGHAT, FQDESV (reference sequence). The CDR3 is 18 amino acids. V shed 5 bases, J shed 1 base, and the junction held 12 bases outside the gene matches.

This clonotype was counted a few times. This rearrangement joins TRBV5-4 to TRBJ2-2; D is undetermined. The CDR3 has 15 residues. Deletions cut 4 bases from V and 9 bases from J, with 19 bases between. The germline V gene has CDR1 SGHNT and CDR2 YYREEE (reference sequence). The CDR3 bases are TGTGCCAGCAGCCCCTCGGACCGACGACACCGGGAGCTGTTTTTT. Its translation is CASSPSDRRHRELFF.

This chain connects TRBV5-1 to TRBJ2-7; D is tentatively TRBD1 or TRBD2 (5 bases each). The V gene's germline CDR1 is SGHRS and CDR2 YFSETQ. The CDR3 extends over 14 amino acids. The V and J ends lost 4 bases and 0 bases respectively, with 11 bases between them. The CDR3 DNA reads as TGCGCCAGCAGCCGGGACGGCAACTCCTACGAGCAGTACTTC. Amino acid sequence: CASSRDGNSYEQYF.

The rearrangement links TRBV7-2 to TRBJ2-3; no reliable D call. The germline V gene has CDR1 SGHTA and CDR2 FQGNSA. CDR3 size: 15 residues. V was trimmed by 3 bases and J by 1 base, leaving 11 bases between them. CDR3 nucleotides: TGTGCCAGCAGCTTCCAGACGCACCGCACAGATACGCAGTATTTT. It specifies CASSFQTHRTDTQYF.

This clonotype showed up just a few times. V gene TRBV7-9 combines with J gene TRBJ1-4; no definite D call. Germline V gene sequence: CDR1 SEHNR, CDR2 FQNEAQ (reference sequence). The CDR3 consists of 15 residues. Trimming removed 2 bases at V and 3 bases at J, with 10 bases between. CDR3 nucleotides: TGTGCCAGCAGCTTAATAAAACAGCCTAATGAAAAACTGTTTTTT. Encoded protein: CASSLIKQPNEKLFF.

V usage is TRBV12-3 or TRBV12-4 and J usage is TRBJ2-6, with D possibly called TRBD1 or TRBD2 (5 bases each). Trimming took 6 bases from V and 0 from J, leaving 12 bases between them. CDR3 length equals 16 residues. The CDR3: CASSPGPHSGANVLTF. For the CDR3, the DNA is TGTGCCAGCAGCCCGGGACCGCACTCTGGGGCCAACGTCCTGACTTTC.

This clonotype was counted between two and nine times. The chain carries TRBV29-1 and TRBJ2-4; D is possibly TRBD2 (5 bases). The V end was cut by 7 bases, the J end by 0 bases, with 13 bases between. Germline CDR1 is SQVTM and CDR2 is ANQGSEA. This CDR3 region has 14 residues. The CDR3 reads CSAATRLAKNIQYF. CDR3 bases: TGCAGCGCCGCCACTAGACTAGCCAAAAACATTCAGTACTTC.

The V call is TRBV3-1, the J call TRBJ2-3; D may be TRBD1 or TRBD2 (5 bases each). V dropped 0 bases and J dropped 12 bases, with 10 bases sitting between them. Germline V CDR1 and CDR2: LGHDT, YNNKEL (reference sequence). This CDR3 spans 12 amino acids. The CDR3 region has the DNA TGTGCCAGCAGCCAAGATACCGGGGCCCAGTATTTT. Protein product: CASSQDTGAQYF.